These 17 T cell receptor beta chains came from one sample sequenced in a study of early T cells in non-severe SARS-CoV-2 infection. One entry per CDR3 protein, called by TCRdb with MiXCR from the 5' RACE reads. The sample holds 70,000 to 85,000 distinct CDR3 sequences, about an eighth seen once. Source material: whole blood. The receptors were gathered from an adult who was a healthcare worker with PCR-confirmed SARS-CoV-2 infection or an uninfected control (not recorded which).

This clonotype was seen a few times. The chain joins TRBV23-1 to TRBJ2-5, with D possibly being TRBD2 (6 bases). TRBV23-1 is noted as an ORF with a role that remains uncertain. V dropped 0 bases and J dropped 9 bases, with 14 bases sitting between them. This CDR3 is built from 14 residues. The CDR3 coding sequence is TGCGCCAGCAGTCAATCGATGAGGGAGGAATCCCAGTACTTC. It encodes CASSQSMREESQYF.

This clonotype has a count of ten or more. This chain connects TRBV27 to TRBJ2-7; maybe TRBD1 (5 bases). Germline V lookup: CDR1 MNHEY, CDR2 SMNVEV (reference sequence). The CDR3 has 14 amino acids. Trimming took off 4 bases at V and 6 bases at J, with 16 bases between the two ends. The CDR3 loop reads CASSSTLSGREQYF. As DNA, the CDR3 is TGTGCCAGCAGTTCCACCCTCTCAGGGCGCGAGCAGTACTTC.

This clonotype turned up a few times. The chain couples TRBV29-1 to TRBJ2-3; D may be TRBD2 (5 bases). The germline V gene has CDR1 SQVTM and CDR2 ANQGSEA. V was trimmed by 7 bases and J by 4 bases, leaving 12 bases between them. The CDR3 loop spans 12 amino acids. The CDR3 bases are TGCAGCGCCGCCGGGATGTCAGATACGCAGTATTTT. It codes for CSAAGMSDTQYF.

The rearrangement joins TRBV12-3 or TRBV12-4 to TRBJ1-2; D uncertain. The CDR3 sequence is 14 residues long. V was shortened by 5 bases and J by 3 bases, with 13 bases between the two germline ends. In DNA form, the CDR3 reads TGTGCCAGCAGTACCTCCCTGGTGCACTATGGCTACACCTTC. It yields the protein CASSTSLVHYGYTF.

The rearrangement uses TRBV7-3 and TRBJ2-1; 13 positions match TRBD2. V was clipped by 0 bases and J by 4 bases; unmatched bases: 6. The CDR3 totals 18 residues. The V gene's germline CDR1 is SGHTA and CDR2 FQGTGA. Written as DNA, the CDR3 is TGTGCCAGCAGCTTAACCGGGACTAGCGGGACCCGTTACAATGAGCAGTTCTTC. It specifies CASSLTGTSGTRYNEQFF.

In this sample, this clonotype turned up many times. The chain is built from TRBV28 and TRBJ2-3; D possibly corresponds to TRBD2 (6 bases). Per the germline V gene, CDR1 is MDHEN and CDR2 is SYDVKM. The V end was cut by 7 bases, the J end by 4 bases, with 18 bases between. The CDR3 sequence is 15 residues long. This CDR3 is CASKSGPITADTQYF. In DNA, the CDR3 is TGTGCCAGCAAGAGCGGGCCAATTACCGCAGATACGCAGTATTTT. The variable domain in full, with the rest retrieved from reference TRBV28 and TRBJ2-3, is DVKVTQSSRYLVKRTGEKVFLECVQDMDHENMFWYRQDPGLGLRLIYFSYDVKMKEKGDIPEGYSVSREKKERFSLILESASTNQTSMYLCASKSGPITADTQYFGPGTRLTVL.

The table lists this clonotype with many counts. V is TRBV11-2 and J is TRBJ1-5; TRBD1 is a possible D gene (6 bases). Germline CDR1 is SGHAT and CDR2 is FQNNGV. The CDR3 has 14 amino acids. V lost 5 bases and J 6 bases, leaving 14 bases between the germline ends. In DNA, the CDR3 is TGTGCCAGCAGCGCAACAGGGATGGGTCAGCCCCAGCATTTT. It translates to CASSATGMGQPQHF.

This clonotype was observed at least ten times. The chain carries TRBV11-3 and TRBJ2-1, with TRBD2 identical over 13 bases. This CDR3 is 18 amino acids long. Germline CDR1 reads SGHNT; CDR2 reads YENEEA. V shed 4 bases, J shed 1 base, and the junction held 7 bases outside the gene matches. CDR3 sequence: CASSSTSGGPISYNEQFF. In DNA, the CDR3 is TGTGCCAGCAGCTCGACTAGCGGGGGGCCGATTTCCTACAATGAGCAGTTCTTC. The whole variable domain, filled in from reference TRBV11-3 and TRBJ2-1, reads EAGVVQSPRYKIIEKKQPVAFWCNPISGHNTLYWYLQNLGQGPELLIRYENEEAVDDSQLPKDRFSAERLKGVDSTLKIQPAELGDSAVYLCASSSTSGGPISYNEQFFGPGTRLTVL.

This clonotype was detected a few times. The CDR3 DNA is TGTGCCAGCAGCTTAGTGGACAGAGGAAACACCATATATTTT. It yields the protein CASSLVDRGNTIYF. V is TRBV11-2 and J is TRBJ1-3, with D perhaps matching TRBD1 (6 bases). This CDR3 region has 14 residues. V shed 1 base and J shed 4 bases, with 8 bases lying between them. Germline CDR1 reads SGHAT; CDR2 reads FQNNGV.

This clonotype has a count of ten or more. This chain joins TRBV7-2 and TRBJ2-2, with 7 bases aligning to TRBD1. V trimming: 1 base; J trimming: 4 bases; junction bases outside the gene matches: 3. The CDR3 consists of 15 residues. The germline CDR1 and CDR2 sequences are SGHTA and FQGNSA. CDR3 protein: CASSLEAGGTGELFF. CDR3 DNA sequence: TGTGCCAGCAGCTTAGAGGCAGGGGGCACCGGGGAGCTGTTTTTT.

This chain joins TRBV6-5 and TRBJ1-2; 10 positions match TRBD1. CDR3 size: 17 residues. Trimming took 0 bases from V and 5 from J; bases not matched to a gene: 9. Germline lookup yields CDR1 MNHEY and CDR2 SVGAGI. CDR3 coding DNA: TGTGCCAGCAGTTACTCAGGATTGACAGGGGGCTTATATGGCTACACCTTC. Protein sequence: CASSYSGLTGGLYGYTF.

In this sample, this clonotype turned up many times. This chain uses TRBV9 with TRBJ2-2, with D unclear. Trimming cost V 3 bases and J 5 bases, with 8 bases left between them. Germline CDR1 SGDLS, CDR2 YYNGEE. This CDR3 is built from 13 residues. CDR3 in DNA: TGTGCCAGCAGCGAGGGTTTAACCGGGGAGCTGTTTTTT. Protein: CASSEGLTGELFF.

This clonotype was detected ten times or more. The chain carries TRBV20-1 and TRBJ2-1; TRBD1 agrees at 8 bases. CDR3 length: 12 residues. Germline V gene sequence: CDR1 DFQATT, CDR2 SNEGSKA (reference sequence). The junction had 4 bases not matched to a gene; V was cut back by 6 bases and J by 6 bases. CDR3 residues: CSATTGGNEQFF. The CDR3 DNA is TGCAGTGCAACCACAGGGGGCAATGAGCAGTTCTTC.

This sequence joins TRBV27 and TRBJ1-5; D is undetermined. This CDR3 spans 13 amino acids. Germline values: CDR1 MNHEY, CDR2 SMNVEV (reference sequence). Trimming took off 3 bases at V and 6 bases at J, with 9 bases between the two ends. The CDR3 DNA is TGTGCCAGCAGTTTGGTCTCCACTCAGCCCCAGCATTTT. It codes for CASSLVSTQPQHF.

This chain connects TRBV6-1 to TRBJ2-2, with a weak D call TRBD2 (6 bases). V lost 3 bases and J 5 bases, leaving 16 bases between the germline ends. This CDR3 is 16 amino acids long. Germline V gives CDR1 MNHNS, CDR2 SASEGT. The CDR3 DNA sequence: TGTGCCAGCAGTGACTTACTGCGGGGCCTAACCGGGGAGCTGTTTTTT. The encoded protein is CASSDLLRGLTGELFF.

This clonotype has more than one count but fewer than ten. This chain uses TRBV6-5 with TRBJ1-2; D unresolved. The CDR3 spans 13 residues. Germline V CDR1 and CDR2: MNHEY, SVGAGI. V was cut by 4 bases and J by 4 bases, with 10 bases left in between. Here the CDR3 DNA reads TGTGCCAGCAGTTCGGGGTTCGGCTATGGCTACACCTTC. It encodes CASSSGFGYGYTF.

This clonotype was counted many times. This sequence joins TRBV30 and TRBJ1-2; a possible D gene is TRBD1 (5 bases). CDR1 is GTSNPN, CDR2 SVGIG, per germline (reference sequence). This CDR3 contains 13 residues. Trimming pared 1 base from V and 8 bases from J, leaving 14 bases between. The CDR3 is CAWSARDHSGYTF. CDR3 sequence (DNA): TGTGCCTGGAGTGCCCGGGACCACAGCGGCTACACCTTC.